The clone carrying this T cell receptor beta chain appeared a single time. The CDR3 contains 14 residues. V lost 4 bases and J 4 bases, leaving 13 bases between the germline ends. Germline V gives CDR1 MNHEY, CDR2 SMNVEV (reference sequence). Assay: immunoSEQ multiplex PCR; the TCRdb copy retains only in-frame clones and omits some. This table has 300,000 to 350,000 clones, roughly 90% appearing once. The entry originates in a study of blood T cell repertoires in COVID-19. This clonotype originated in a woman between 18 and 29 years old who had recovered from COVID-19. The chain couples TRBV27 to TRBJ1-1, with D maybe TRBD1 (6 bases). The sample consisted of PBMCs or T cells enriched from blood (not recorded which). CDR3 bases: TGTGCCAGCAGTTGGTCAGGGGTTAGCACTGAAGCTTTCTTT. The encoded protein is CASSWSGVSTEAFF.